The T cell receptor beta chain described here comes from a study of blood T cell repertoires in COVID-19. Study-level information: Collection of acute and convalescent COVID-19 samples took place in the United States, Italy and Spain. From T cells, B-cell-depleted T cells, or PBMCs came the material, which was cDNA or gDNA.

Germline V gene data show CDR1 as KGHSH and CDR2 as LQKENI. Between the trimmed V and J ends, which lost 6 bases and 3 bases, there was a span of 18 bases. CDR3 length equals 15 residues. In its sample, this clone was seen a few times. TCRdb's table, derived via immunoSEQ multiplex PCR, lists solely in-frame clones and lacks some. Of about 220,000 clones listed, over 60% were seen once; the top ten hold around 7.3%. The V call is TRBV18, the J call TRBJ2-7; D is perhaps TRBD2 (6 bases). This TCR came from a woman in her sixties or seventies with acute or convalescent COVID-19. The sequencing sample was made of peripheral blood. This CDR3 reads CASSPTETSSYEQYF. CDR3 coding DNA: TGTGCCAGCTCCCCGACTGAAACTAGCAGCTACGAGCAGTACTTC.